This is a list of T cell receptor beta chains from one sample in a study of T cells after yellow fever vaccination. A single record per CDR3 protein comes from TCRdb applying MiXCR to the 5' RACE reads. The repertoire holds around 500,000 distinct CDR3 sequences, with about a fifth as singletons. The sample was PBMCs, taken 21 days after the first yellow fever vaccination. The receptors derive from a man aged 18 to 30 who received the YFV17D yellow fever vaccine. The CDR3 runs from the conserved cysteine through the conserved F or W. Fields, in order: J gene, clone size, V gene, D gene, CDR3 protein, CDR3 DNA. D genes are given only for firm matches. Clone size is stated in some rows and not others, as once, few, many or a class when expanded.

J: TRBJ2-6; size: -; V: TRBV5-1; D: TRBD1; CDR3: CASSSGTGEYGANVLTF; DNA: TGCGCCAGCAGCTCCGGGACAGGGGAGTACGGGGCCAACGTCCTGACTTTC
J: TRBJ1-1; size: few; V: TRBV7-2; D: TRBD1; CDR3: CASSENRGGRTEAFF; DNA: TGTGCCAGCAGCGAAAACAGGGGAGGGAGGACTGAAGCTTTCTTT
J: TRBJ2-2; size: -; V: TRBV11-2; D: TRBD2; CDR3: CASSARLAGGKNTGELFF; DNA: TGTGCCAGCAGCGCCCGACTAGCGGGGGGGAAAAACACCGGGGAGCTGTTTTTT
J: TRBJ2-2; size: many; V: TRBV4-3; D: TRBD2; CDR3: CASSPTSGGPGELFF; DNA: TGCGCCAGCAGCCCGACTAGCGGGGGTCCCGGGGAGCTGTTTTTT
J: TRBJ2-6; size: once; V: TRBV4-2; D: TRBD1; CDR3: CASSQRQGPGANVLTF; DNA: TGTGCCAGCAGCCAACGACAGGGCCCTGGGGCCAACGTCCTGACTTTC
J: TRBJ2-7; size: -; V: TRBV4-3; D: -; CDR3: CASSQYTDGYEQYF; DNA: TGCGCCAGCAGCCAATATACGGACGGCTACGAGCAGTACTTC
J: TRBJ2-5; size: few; V: TRBV24-1; D: -; CDR3: CATSDFEGLETQYF; DNA: TGTGCCACCAGTGATTTTGAGGGGTTGGAGACCCAGTACTTC
J: TRBJ1-2; size: -; V: TRBV4-1; D: -; CDR3: CASSQPDGRNYGYTF; DNA: TGCGCCAGCAGCCAACCCGATGGACGGAACTATGGCTACACCTTC
J: TRBJ1-6; size: -; V: TRBV27; D: -; CDR3: CASSLGSTYNSPLHF; DNA: TGTGCCAGCAGTTTAGGTAGCACCTATAATTCACCCCTCCACTTT
J: TRBJ2-1; size: -; V: TRBV5-1; D: -; CDR3: CASSLYHLSSYNEQFF; DNA: TGCGCCAGCAGCTTGTATCATCTCAGCTCCTACAATGAGCAGTTCTTC
J: TRBJ2-3; size: -; V: TRBV11-2; D: TRBD2; CDR3: CASSPQSSGGSRGNTQYF; DNA: TGTGCCAGCAGCCCCCAAAGTAGCGGGGGGTCGCGGGGGAATACGCAGTATTTT
J: TRBJ2-5; size: many; V: TRBV28; D: -; CDR3: CATFGAGGNQETQYF; DNA: TGTGCCACCTTCGGGGCGGGTGGCAACCAAGAGACCCAGTACTTC
J: TRBJ2-1; size: few; V: TRBV20-1; D: -; CDR3: CSASPLSGYNEQFF; DNA: TGCAGTGCTAGCCCCCTGTCTGGTTACAATGAGCAGTTCTTC
J: TRBJ1-5; size: many; V: TRBV5-5; D: -; CDR3: CASSLYVSNQPQHF; DNA: TGTGCCAGCAGCTTGTATGTTAGCAATCAGCCCCAGCATTTT
J: TRBJ2-2; size: -; V: TRBV30; D: -; CDR3: CAWAGSLTGELFF; DNA: TGTGCCTGGGCCGGGTCCCTCACCGGGGAGCTGTTTTTT
J: TRBJ1-4; size: -; V: TRBV9; D: -; CDR3: CASSVAGAWGTNEKLFF; DNA: TGTGCCAGCAGCGTAGCAGGGGCCTGGGGCACTAATGAAAAACTGTTTTTT
J: TRBJ2-1; size: -; V: TRBV5-1; D: TRBD1; CDR3: CASSEGQGAQGQFF; DNA: TGCGCCAGCAGCGAGGGACAGGGGGCGCAGGGGCAGTTCTTC
J: TRBJ1-4; size: -; V: TRBV7-2; D: TRBD1; CDR3: CASSLGQLREKLFF; DNA: TGTGCCAGCAGCCTGGGACAGCTTCGTGAAAAACTGTTTTTT
J: TRBJ2-3; size: few; V: TRBV20-1; D: TRBD2; CDR3: CSARDFGLAPSTDTQYF; DNA: TGCAGTGCTAGAGATTTCGGACTAGCACCTAGCACAGATACGCAGTATTTT
J: TRBJ1-4; size: -; V: TRBV7-9; D: TRBD1; CDR3: CASSSWTGVEKLFF; DNA: TGTGCCAGCAGCTCCTGGACAGGGGTCGAAAAACTGTTTTTT
J: TRBJ2-1; size: -; V: TRBV27; D: TRBD2; CDR3: CASSFLPGGGVYNEQFF; DNA: TGTGCCAGCAGTTTCCTACCCGGCGGGGGGGTTTACAATGAGCAGTTCTTC
J: TRBJ1-2; size: -; V: TRBV20-1; D: TRBD1; CDR3: CSARPGQGIGYGYTF; DNA: TGCAGTGCTAGACCAGGACAGGGAATCGGCTATGGCTACACCTTC
J: TRBJ1-1; size: -; V: TRBV29-1; D: TRBD1; CDR3: CSVNRGLNTEAFF; DNA: TGCAGCGTCAACAGGGGGCTGAACACTGAAGCTTTCTTT
J: TRBJ2-2; size: few; V: TRBV5-6; D: TRBD1; CDR3: CASSLGPGTGAWNTGELFF; DNA: TGTGCCAGCAGCTTGGGCCCCGGGACAGGGGCCTGGAACACCGGGGAGCTGTTTTTT
J: TRBJ2-7; size: few; V: TRBV6-2/TRBV6-3; D: -; CDR3: CASSSSQAGWTF; DNA: TGTGCCAGCAGTTCCTCGCAGGCCGGATGGACTTTC
J: TRBJ1-1; size: few; V: TRBV6-1; D: -; CDR3: CASSRDPNTEAFF; DNA: TGTGCCAGCAGTAGAGACCCGAACACTGAAGCTTTCTTT
J: TRBJ2-3; size: -; V: TRBV29-1; D: -; CDR3: CSVEPQTDTQYF; DNA: TGCAGCGTTGAGCCACAGACAGATACGCAGTATTTT
J: TRBJ2-4; size: -; V: TRBV27; D: -; CDR3: CASRRGLAKNIQYF; DNA: TGTGCCAGCAGACGGGGGCTAGCCAAAAACATTCAGTACTTC
J: TRBJ2-3; size: few; V: TRBV20-1; D: TRBD2; CDR3: CCARDRLAGYTDTQYF; DNA: TGCTGTGCTAGAGATCGCCTAGCGGGATACACAGATACGCAGTATTTT
J: TRBJ2-2; size: -; V: TRBV5-1; D: -; CDR3: CASSLGTSITGELFF; DNA: TGCGCCAGCAGCTTGGGGACATCGATCACCGGGGAGCTGTTTTTT
J: TRBJ1-1; size: many; V: TRBV7-3; D: -; CDR3: CASSLGGKNTEAFF; DNA: TGTGCCAGCAGCTTAGGGGGGAAGAACACTGAAGCTTTCTTT
J: TRBJ2-7; size: -; V: TRBV5-1; D: TRBD1; CDR3: CASSWTGVGEQYF; DNA: TGCGCCAGCAGCTGGACAGGGGTGGGCGAGCAGTACTTC